This TCR beta chain was profiled in a study of T cell repertoires in cytomegalovirus infection. For the study at large: The study used recently identified HLA-C-restricted and well-studied HLA-B-restricted CMV epitopes. Both CMV infection and a matching HLA type were indicated by public TCR beta signatures.

Study outcomes and limitations: Dominant in the ex vivo response were TCR beta clonotypes restricted by HLA-C and specific for CMV. Summed frequency of shared TCR beta families picked out CMV carriers who also had the relevant HLA.

On this clonotype: Antigen specificity is unknown.

Using its own MiXCR run on the reads, TCRdb lists one record per CDR3 protein. This sample has roughly 860,000 distinct CDR3 sequences, with approximately 32% found just once. Here the sequenced sample was cultured CD8+ T cells from PBMCs, taken from culture after CMV antigen stimulation. The receptor was derived from a human donor in good health (CMV status not recorded). Some clones in this sample may be carry-over from other donors' samples.

CDR3 amino acids: CASSLMSVISTNGYTF. The CDR3 DNA is TGTGCCAGCAGTTTAATGAGCGTGATCAGCACGAATGGCTACACCTTC. This chain links TRBV12-3 or TRBV12-4 with TRBJ1-2, with D uncertain. V lost 2 bases and J lost 6, with 19 bases in between. CDR3 length: 16 residues.